This TCR beta chain was retrieved from a study of blood T cell repertoires in COVID-19 (dated by TCRdb to the early 2020s). Looking at the study overall: Collaborator samples came from the United States, Italy and Spain and covered acute and convalescent phases of COVID-19. The prospective study material was composed of cDNA or gDNA derived from T cells, B-cell-depleted T cells, or PBMCs. Deeply sampled blood TCRbeta repertoires from subjects exposed to, actively infected with, or recovered from COVID-19 were included in the dataset. A freely available public database, intended as a resource for researchers studying the immune response to SARS-CoV-2, is where the repertoires were released. The samples were drawn from two sources: the first 160 participants of the ongoing ImmuneRACE study, and about 1,300 subjects contributed by 6 global collaborators. Sample metadata almost always included a de-identified subject ID, COVID-19 status, age in years and sex. HLA class I and class II types, where available, came from metadata supplied by the sample provider rather than from assay-based typing.

Points the paper makes about the study in general: Clinical and demographic metadata were provided uncurated, with the amount varying by source and participant.

This clone turned up a few times. Its antigen is not yet known. No base qualities exist here, and no much larger clone lies one base off it. The immunoSEQ Assay, a bias-controlled multiplex PCR, was used to amplify TCRbeta CDR3 regions from genomic DNA. The original methods were these. Within the assay, amplification of reference gene primers was used to estimate how many nucleated cells each sample contained. To quantify the absolute abundance of each unique TCRbeta CDR3 rearrangement, sequence reads were collapsed and filtered. For each sample, productive Simpson clonality was calculated as the square root of Simpson's diversity index across productive rearrangements. TCRdb holds this immuneACCESS table with in-frame rearrangements only. Some clones are missing; in checked studies, unresolved V genes explain under half, and the rest has no known cause. V, J and clone size were drawn from that table, and D and trimming were deduced from the DNA. The sample yields 250,000 to 350,000 clones; about nine tenths were counted once. The top ten constitute roughly 2.4% of the sample.

Taken from cysteine to phenylalanine, the CDR3 has 15 residues. Only the CDR3 DNA stays, 45 bases, in frame from base 1. Trimming accounts for 5 bases at V and 5 bases at J, while the number of junction bases matched to no gene is 9. CDR1 is given as SGHTA and CDR2 as FQGNSA, both from the germline V gene. Samples from volunteer blood donors who had recovered from COVID-19 were contributed by a second Seattle source. Whole blood was collected in K2EDTA tubes by collaborating institutions according to the institutions' own protocols. Collaborator samples were shipped for TCRbeta analysis as frozen whole blood, isolated PBMCs, or DNA extracted from either sample type.

The sequence links TRBV7-2 to TRBJ2-5; a stretch of 9 junction bases matches TRBD1. What was sequenced was peripheral blood. This sequence originates from a woman between 45 and 60 years old who had recovered from COVID-19. The CDR3 is CASSATGQGGETQYF. The sequenced DNA: TGTGCCAGCAGCGCCACGGGACAGGGTGGCGAGACCCAGTACTTC.